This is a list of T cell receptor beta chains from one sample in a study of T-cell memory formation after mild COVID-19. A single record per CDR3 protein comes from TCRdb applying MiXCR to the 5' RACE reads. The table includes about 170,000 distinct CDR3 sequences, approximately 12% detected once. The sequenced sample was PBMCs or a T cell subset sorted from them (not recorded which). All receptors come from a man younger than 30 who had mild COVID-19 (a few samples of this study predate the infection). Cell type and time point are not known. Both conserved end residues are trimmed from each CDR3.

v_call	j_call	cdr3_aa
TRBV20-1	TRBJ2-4	SARPQGNIQY
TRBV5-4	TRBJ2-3	ASSLFADTQY
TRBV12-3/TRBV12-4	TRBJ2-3	ASRLGTGGGDTQY
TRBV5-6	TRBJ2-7	ASGRAGDEQY
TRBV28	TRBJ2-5	ASRPSGGRRETQY
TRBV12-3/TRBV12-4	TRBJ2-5	ASSSRLGSRGETQY
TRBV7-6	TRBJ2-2	ASSPLGGGLTGELF
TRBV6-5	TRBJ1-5	ASSYTGEAWQPQH
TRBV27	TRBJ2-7	ASGELQGASSYEQY
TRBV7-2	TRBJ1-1	ASSSDTREKAF
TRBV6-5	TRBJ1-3	ASSYSLQGTGNTIY
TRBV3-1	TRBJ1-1	ASIQGAGVNTEAF
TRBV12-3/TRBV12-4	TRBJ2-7	ASSQGRYEQY
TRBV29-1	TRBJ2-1	SVVRRRGGVNEQF